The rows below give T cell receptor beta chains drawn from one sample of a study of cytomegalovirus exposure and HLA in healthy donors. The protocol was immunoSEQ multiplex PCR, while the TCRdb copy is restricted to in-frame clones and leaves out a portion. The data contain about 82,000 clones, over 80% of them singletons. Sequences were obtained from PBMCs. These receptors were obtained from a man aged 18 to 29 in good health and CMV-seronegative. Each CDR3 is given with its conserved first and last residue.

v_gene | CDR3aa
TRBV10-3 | CAISEDSGGRINEKLFF
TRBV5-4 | CASRPPGLTYNEQFF
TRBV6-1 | CASSGSTAGLGSLSEAFF
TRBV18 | CASSPAGRNTDTQYF
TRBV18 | CASSPPLAGHTGELFF
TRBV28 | CASSLSGTGRNEQFF
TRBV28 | CASSSANRANQPQHF
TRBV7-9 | CASSFKPGAQYF
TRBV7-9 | CASSPQTSYNEQFF
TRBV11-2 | CASSTPTSGSRSQYF
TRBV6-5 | CASRGQGVVETQYF
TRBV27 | CASSPATGMMNTEAFF
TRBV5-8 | CASSFAGTTRTDTQYF
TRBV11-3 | CASSLGEREQFF
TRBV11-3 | CASSKGQGAYEQYF
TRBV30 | CAWSSGWTGGPASQETQYF
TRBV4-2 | CASSQDMAGEQFF
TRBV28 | CASGPQGQGADTQYF
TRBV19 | CASSGRGSGGVYEQYF
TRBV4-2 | CASSQGDTGDQPQHF
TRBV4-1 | CASSQVGALREQYF
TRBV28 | CASSLSRWEQYF
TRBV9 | CASSEGQGSSPLHF
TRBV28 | CATSEGQGYGYTF
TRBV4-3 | CASSQDMRRTGLYGYTF
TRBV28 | CASSLGTENTEAFF
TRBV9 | CASSVASAYNEQFF
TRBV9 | CASSAGQVVDEQFF
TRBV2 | CASSTPATDTQYF
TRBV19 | CASSPTLTIYRTGELFF
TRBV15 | CATSWGVANTIYF
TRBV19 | CASSMRLAGGLGELFF
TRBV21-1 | CAGIPQDQNEAYEQYF
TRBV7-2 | CASSLEAGYAAKNIQYF
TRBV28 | CASTLGGQRSTDTQYF
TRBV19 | CASSPRLAGPPPGYNEQFF
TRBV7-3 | CASSLFRGTSTDTQYF
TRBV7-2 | CASSLARESYNEQFF
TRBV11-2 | CASSLLGSGKGPDTQYF
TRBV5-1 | CASSRQPLSDLFF
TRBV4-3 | CASSQDNGLAGGEQFF
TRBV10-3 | CAISGQGNTEAFF
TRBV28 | CASSRDTYGYTF
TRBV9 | CASSVEFAHEQFF
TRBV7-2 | CASSIPGLRQETQYF
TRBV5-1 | CASSLEAGLFYEQFF
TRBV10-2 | CASSESVTGQGGFGYTF
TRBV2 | CASDSTGAIGEQYF
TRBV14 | CASSQGTSGRNEQFF
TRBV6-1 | CASIGPGSNTGELFF
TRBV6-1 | CASQLLLRGNYGYTF
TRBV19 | CASKRIGQTNTGELFF